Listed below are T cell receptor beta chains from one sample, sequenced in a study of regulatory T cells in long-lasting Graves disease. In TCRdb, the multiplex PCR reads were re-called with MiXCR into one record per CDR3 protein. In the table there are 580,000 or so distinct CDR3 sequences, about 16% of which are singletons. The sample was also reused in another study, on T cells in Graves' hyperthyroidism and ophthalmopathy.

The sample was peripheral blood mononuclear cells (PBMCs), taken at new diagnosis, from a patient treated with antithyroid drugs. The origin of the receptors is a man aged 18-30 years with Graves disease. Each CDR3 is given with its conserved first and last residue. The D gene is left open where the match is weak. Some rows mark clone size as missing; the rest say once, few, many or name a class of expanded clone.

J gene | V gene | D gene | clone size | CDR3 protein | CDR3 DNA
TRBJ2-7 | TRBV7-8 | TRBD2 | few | CASSFGSGSRQAYEQYF | TGTGCCAGCAGCTTTGGTAGCGGGAGTAGGCAGGCCTACGAGCAGTACTTC
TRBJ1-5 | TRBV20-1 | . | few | CSARVFPTDQPQHF | TGCAGTGCTAGAGTTTTCCCAACGGATCAGCCCCAGCATTTT
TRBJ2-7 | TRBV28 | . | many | CASFRDGLYEQYF | TGTGCCAGCTTCCGGGACGGCCTCTACGAGCAGTACTTC
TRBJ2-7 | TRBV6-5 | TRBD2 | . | CASSYSGGLAGGPGGSYEQYF | TGTGCCAGCAGTTACTCGGGTGGACTAGCGGGAGGGCCGGGAGGCTCCTACGAGCAGTACTTC
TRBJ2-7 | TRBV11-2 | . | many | CASSEDGYEQYF | TGTGCCAGCAGCGAGGACGGGTACGAGCAGTACTTC
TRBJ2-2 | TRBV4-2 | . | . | CASSQVLLSGELFF | TGTGCCAGCAGCCAAGTGCTGTTGTCCGGGGAGCTGTTTTTT
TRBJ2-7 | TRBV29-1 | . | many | CSVAEAYEQYF | TGCAGCGTTGCCGAGGCCTACGAGCAGTACTTC
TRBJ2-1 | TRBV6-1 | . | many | CASSALDSVFF | TGTGCCAGCAGTGCCCTAGATTCAGTCTTCTTC
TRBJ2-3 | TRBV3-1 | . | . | CAIGGPRTDTQYF | TGTGCCATCGGGGGGCCTCGCACAGATACGCAGTATTTT
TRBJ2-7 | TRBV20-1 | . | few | CSATFVSGVGEQYF | TGCAGTGCAACGTTTGTTAGTGGGGTTGGGGAGCAGTACTTC
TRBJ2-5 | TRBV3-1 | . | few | CASSQEGQPPKTQYF | TGTGCCAGCAGCCAAGAGGGTCAGCCCCCAAAGACCCAGTACTTC
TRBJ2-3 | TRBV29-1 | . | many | CSVTPSGRLTTDTQYF | TGCAGCGTTACACCGAGCGGGCGCCTTACCACAGATACGCAGTATTTT
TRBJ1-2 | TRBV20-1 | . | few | CSARGVGSGYTF | TGCAGTGCTAGAGGTGTGGGTTCTGGCTACACCTTC
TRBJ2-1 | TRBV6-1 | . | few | CASSPNRVEQFF | TGTGCCAGCAGCCCCAACCGGGTGGAGCAGTTCTTC
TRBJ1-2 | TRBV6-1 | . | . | CASSEYKGNYGYTF | TGTGCCAGCAGTGAATATAAGGGAAACTATGGCTACACCTTC
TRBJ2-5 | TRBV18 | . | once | CACSPPAGGETQYF | TGTGCCTGCTCACCACCGGCAGGGGGGGAGACCCAGTACTTC
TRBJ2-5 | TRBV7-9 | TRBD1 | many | CASRRTGVYETQYF | TGTGCCAGCAGGAGGACAGGGGTGTACGAGACCCAGTACTTC
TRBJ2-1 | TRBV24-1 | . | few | CATSDPSQGGNEQSF | TGTGCCACCAGTGATCCGTCGCAGGGTGGCAATGAGCAGTCCTTC
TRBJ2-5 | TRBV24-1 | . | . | CATSPGQELQETQCF | TGTGCCACCAGTCCGGGTCAAGAACTTCAAGAGACCCAGTGCTTC